One TCR beta chain is described in this entry. The authors negatively isolated CD8+ and CD4+ T cells and FACS-enriched TEMRA cells. This sample stems from a study of CD8 T cells in Susac syndrome. There are 15 residues in the CDR3. V lost 1 base to trimming and J lost 4 bases, with 12 bases between them. The V gene's germline CDR1 is SGHDN and CDR2 FVKESK. RNA in amounts of roughly 0.45 to 1 ug was reverse transcribed with random hexamers. Amplification of TCR beta CDR3 across 54 Vbeta and 13 Jbeta was performed with immunoSEQ multiplex PCR. TCRdb independently ran MiXCR on the immunoSEQ multiplex PCR reads; one entry per CDR3 protein. The repertoire includes 120,000 or so distinct CDR3 sequences, 85% to 95% of them detected once, and about 0.28% sits in the top ten.

This clonotype originated in a human donor with Susac syndrome. Sequencing was carried out using CD8+ T cells from PBMCs. The chain carries TRBV14 and TRBJ2-3, with D maybe TRBD2 (6 bases). CDR3 residues: CASSQGRGAADTQYF. CDR3 in DNA: TGTGCCAGCAGCCAAGGGCGGGGCGCCGCAGATACGCAGTATTTT.